In its sample, the clone carrying this TCR beta chain was seen a few times. Other DNA variants within this sample encode the same CDR3. The data stem from a study of blood T cell repertoires in COVID-19. Study context: PBMCs, B-cell-depleted T cells, or T cells provided the cDNA or gDNA that made up the material.

In the study's own analysis: Estimation of nucleated cell counts was performed using reference gene primer amplification. The assay was immunoSEQ multiplex PCR, and TCRdb's table has in-frame clones only and misses some. V, J and clone size derive from that table, while D and trimming were established from the DNA sequence. The sample includes about 150,000 clones, 78% of them seen just once. Germline V gene data show CDR1 as MGHRA and CDR2 as YSYEKL. Trimming took off 0 bases at V and 4 bases at J, with 6 bases between the two ends. The CDR3 spans 13 residues. The sample consisted of peripheral blood. V gene TRBV4-1 combines with J gene TRBJ1-2; D is undetermined. The receptor's source is an older man with acute or convalescent COVID-19. The CDR3 sequence: CASSQDFGYGYTF. The CDR3 bases are TGCGCCAGCAGCCAAGATTTCGGCTATGGCTACACCTTC.